Here is one T cell receptor beta chain with its context. In the study's own analysis: Reference gene primer amplification in the assay estimated nucleated cell counts. The assay was immunoSEQ multiplex PCR, and TCRdb's table has in-frame clones only and misses some. Clone size and V and J calls were adopted from that table, with D and trimming inferred from the DNA. The sample yields hundreds of thousands of clones, over 85% seen once. J lost 7 bases, V lost 5 bases, and 13 bases had no gene match. Germline V lookup: CDR1 MGHRA, CDR2 YSYEKL. CDR3 length: 16 residues. This sample stems from a study of blood T cell repertoires in COVID-19.

The chain employs TRBV4-1 and TRBJ2-1, with 8 positions matching TRBD2. The receptor comes from a man aged 18 to 30 with COVID-19, enrolled during active disease. Sequencing input: peripheral blood. The CDR3 nucleotides are TGCGCCAGCAGCACCCATGGCCACGGGGGGGCGAATGAGCAGTTCTTC. It codes for CASSTHGHGGANEQFF.